The rows below give T cell receptor beta chains drawn from one sample of a study of blood T cell repertoires in COVID-19. Clones were read by immunoSEQ multiplex PCR, and TCRdb kept only the in-frame ones, dropping some. The table includes more than 200,000 clones, more than 70% detected once. The sequencing sample was made of PBMCs or T cells enriched from blood (not recorded which). The receptor set was obtained from a woman aged 40 to 49 with acute COVID-19. Each CDR3 is given with its conserved first and last residue. A D gene is named only where the DNA matches it firmly. The size field is filled for only some rows; it gives once, few, many or a size class.

length,J,size,D,V,CDR3,DNA
17,TRBJ2-1,many,TRBD2,TRBV5-6,CASSLTSGRIAYNEQFF,TGTGCCAGCAGCTTGACTAGCGGGAGGATTGCCTACAATGAGCAGTTCTTC
16,TRBJ1-4,-,TRBD1,TRBV7-2,CASSLAGTGVHEKLFF,TGTGCCAGCAGCTTAGCTGGGACAGGGGTCCATGAAAAACTGTTTTTT
14,TRBJ2-5,-,-,TRBV3-1/TRBV3-2,CASSQTVLAETQYF,TGTGCCAGCAGCCAAACTGTCTTAGCAGAGACCCAGTACTTC
14,TRBJ2-2,-,TRBD2,TRBV18,CASSPYGRTGELFF,TGTGCCAGCTCACCCTACGGGAGGACCGGGGAGCTGTTTTTT
16,TRBJ2-2,-,-,TRBV7-2,CASSPPPAGITGELFF,TGTGCCAGCAGCCCGCCTCCCGCGGGTATCACCGGGGAGCTGTTTTTT
15,TRBJ1-1,-,TRBD1,TRBV27,CASSSQGAFNTEAFF,TGTGCCAGCAGTTCACAGGGGGCTTTTAACACTGAAGCTTTCTTT
15,TRBJ1-4,-,-,TRBV5-5,CASSPQGGYWEKLFF,TGTGCCAGCAGCCCCCAGGGAGGGTATTGGGAAAAACTGTTTTTT
12,TRBJ1-2,-,-,TRBV28,CASTQTGYGYTF,TGTGCCAGCACCCAAACAGGCTATGGCTACACCTTC
14,TRBJ1-1,-,-,TRBV10-3,CAISEGRENTEAFF,TGTGCCATCAGTGAGGGACGGGAGAACACTGAAGCTTTCTTT
16,TRBJ1-6,-,-,TRBV11-2,CASSLDHSFLNSPLHF,TGTGCCAGCAGCTTAGATCACTCCTTCTTGAATTCACCCCTCCACTTT
13,TRBJ2-3,-,-,TRBV19,CASGTVSTDTQYF,TGTGCCAGTGGCACAGTAAGCACAGATACGCAGTATTTT
14,TRBJ2-2,-,TRBD1,TRBV5-1,CASSLRQGTGELFF,TGCGCCAGCAGCTTGAGACAGGGAACCGGGGAGCTGTTTTTT
18,TRBJ2-2,-,TRBD2,TRBV7-2,CASSPGRSLAGFGGELFF,TGTGCCAGCAGCCCCGGCCGGAGTTTAGCGGGATTCGGTGGGGAGCTGTTTTTT
13,TRBJ1-4,once,-,TRBV30,CAWSVRTWEKLFF,TGTGCCTGGAGTGTACGGACTTGGGAAAAACTGTTTTTT
16,TRBJ1-6,once,-,TRBV28,CASSLLGARANSPLHF,TGTGCCAGCAGTTTGTTAGGGGCGCGAGCCAATTCACCCCTCCACTTT
16,TRBJ2-1,-,TRBD2,TRBV7-3,CASCRTSGAPYNEQFF,TGTGCCAGTTGTAGGACTAGCGGAGCTCCCTACAATGAGCAGTTCTTC
15,TRBJ2-5,few,TRBD2,TRBV27,CASRPIAGRGETQYF,TGTGCCAGCAGGCCCATAGCGGGAAGGGGAGAGACCCAGTACTTC
18,TRBJ1-6,-,-,TRBV9,CASSGPLGEGSYNSPLHF,TGTGCCAGCAGCGGGCCCCTCGGGGAGGGCTCCTATAATTCACCCCTCCACTTT
17,TRBJ2-3,-,TRBD1,TRBV9,CASSVAPRGQATDTQYF,TGTGCCAGCAGCGTAGCCCCCCGAGGACAGGCCACAGATACGCAGTATTTT
12,TRBJ1-4,-,-,TRBV29-1,CSVREQSEKLFF,TGCAGCGTTCGGGAACAGTCGGAAAAACTGTTTTTT
15,TRBJ2-1,few,TRBD2,TRBV6-4,CASSDGTSGDNEQFF,TGTGCCAGCAGTGATGGGACTAGCGGAGACAATGAGCAGTTCTTC
13,TRBJ1-4,-,-,TRBV5-1,CASSFAGDEKLFF,TGCGCCAGCAGCTTCGCAGGGGACGAAAAACTGTTTTTT
11,TRBJ2-7,many,-,TRBV10-1,CASSESDEQYF,TGCGCCAGCAGTGAGTCCGACGAGCAGTACTTC
15,TRBJ1-1,-,TRBD1,TRBV19,CASSTRDRGHTEAFF,TGTGCCAGTAGTACACGGGACAGGGGGCACACTGAAGCTTTCTTT
12,TRBJ1-2,-,-,TRBV29-1,CSVVGRGQGYTF,TGCAGCGTTGTAGGACGGGGACAAGGCTACACCTTC
14,TRBJ2-7,-,TRBD1,TRBV28,CASREQGARYEQYF,TGTGCCAGCAGAGAACAGGGGGCGCGATACGAGCAGTACTTC
14,TRBJ2-5,-,TRBD2,TRBV7-2,CASSLGGRKETQYF,TGTGCCAGCAGCTTGGGCGGGAGAAAAGAGACCCAGTACTTC
15,TRBJ1-5,-,TRBD1,TRBV6-1,CASSSQPDRGQPQHF,TGTGCCAGCAGTTCCCAGCCGGACAGGGGCCAGCCCCAGCATTTT
12,TRBJ2-3,-,-,TRBV11-3,CASSSSTDTQYF,TGTGCCAGCAGCTCTTCCACAGATACGCAGTATTTT
17,TRBJ1-3,-,TRBD1,TRBV28,CASSFSGTGYSGNTIYF,TGTGCCAGCAGTTTCTCGGGGACAGGGTATTCTGGAAACACCATATATTTT
15,TRBJ1-1,-,-,TRBV7-2,CASSLRLGEITEAFF,TGTGCCAGCAGCTTACGCCTAGGGGAAATAACTGAAGCTTTCTTT
13,TRBJ2-1,-,-,TRBV2,CASSAERDNEQFF,TGTGCCAGCAGCGCCGAGAGGGACAATGAGCAGTTCTTC
13,TRBJ2-7,-,TRBD2,TRBV30,CAWSLGEGREQYF,TGTGCCTGGAGTTTAGGGGAGGGTCGCGAGCAGTACTTC
16,TRBJ2-2,-,TRBD1,TRBV9,CASSGDRGRGTGELFF,TGTGCCAGCAGCGGGGACAGGGGTCGGGGCACCGGGGAGCTGTTTTTT
14,TRBJ1-1,-,-,TRBV27,CASSLTGINTEAFF,TGTGCCAGCAGCTTAACCGGGATCAACACTGAAGCTTTCTTT
15,TRBJ2-6,-,-,TRBV19,CASGRGRTGANVLTF,TGTGCCAGTGGACGGGGTAGAACTGGGGCCAACGTCCTGACTTTC
15,TRBJ1-4,-,TRBD1,TRBV28,CASRPPGQLNEKLFF,TGTGCCAGCAGGCCCCCGGGACAGCTAAATGAAAAACTGTTTTTT
16,TRBJ1-4,-,-,TRBV6-5,CASSYDNGATNEKLFF,TGTGCCAGCAGTTACGACAACGGTGCAACTAATGAAAAACTGTTTTTT
12,TRBJ2-7,-,-,TRBV4-3,CASSQAGNEQYF,TGCGCCAGCAGCCAAGCGGGGAACGAGCAGTACTTC
13,TRBJ2-5,once,TRBD2,TRBV18,CASSDAGGETQYF,TGTGCCAGCTCAGATGCGGGGGGAGAGACCCAGTACTTC
13,TRBJ2-3,few,TRBD2,TRBV19,CASSWLAADTQYF,TGTGCCAGTAGTTGGCTAGCGGCAGATACGCAGTATTTT
13,TRBJ1-5,-,TRBD1,TRBV29-1,CSVGTGGGQPQHF,TGCAGCGTTGGAACAGGGGGCGGTCAGCCCCAGCATTTT
14,TRBJ2-2,medium-sized,-,TRBV4-1,CASSQGAGTGELFF,TGCGCCAGCAGCCAAGGGGCGGGCACCGGGGAGCTGTTTTTT
15,TRBJ2-1,-,TRBD1,TRBV25-1,CASTPGQGTYNEQFF,TGTGCCAGCACTCCGGGACAGGGCACCTACAATGAGCAGTTCTTC
15,TRBJ2-6,-,-,TRBV7-8,CASRATAGGANVLTF,TGTGCCAGCAGGGCTACCGCGGGGGGGGCCAACGTCCTGACTTTC
16,TRBJ2-1,-,-,TRBV4-2,CASSLRGKDSYNEQFF,TGTGCCAGCAGCTTACGAGGGAAGGACAGCTACAATGAGCAGTTCTTC
14,TRBJ1-2,-,-,TRBV5-4,CASSLQGQIYGYTF,TGTGCCAGCAGCTTGCAGGGGCAAATCTATGGCTACACCTTC
14,TRBJ2-1,-,TRBD1,TRBV5-8,CASRPGQGYNEQFF,TGTGCCAGCCGTCCGGGACAGGGCTACAATGAGCAGTTCTTC
16,TRBJ2-3,-,-,TRBV27,CASIRAGDGSTDTQYF,TGTGCCAGCATCCGAGCAGGGGACGGAAGCACAGATACGCAGTATTTT
13,TRBJ2-3,once,-,TRBV5-5,CASSLLLADTQYF,TGTGCCAGCAGCTTGTTGTTAGCAGATACGCAGTATTTT